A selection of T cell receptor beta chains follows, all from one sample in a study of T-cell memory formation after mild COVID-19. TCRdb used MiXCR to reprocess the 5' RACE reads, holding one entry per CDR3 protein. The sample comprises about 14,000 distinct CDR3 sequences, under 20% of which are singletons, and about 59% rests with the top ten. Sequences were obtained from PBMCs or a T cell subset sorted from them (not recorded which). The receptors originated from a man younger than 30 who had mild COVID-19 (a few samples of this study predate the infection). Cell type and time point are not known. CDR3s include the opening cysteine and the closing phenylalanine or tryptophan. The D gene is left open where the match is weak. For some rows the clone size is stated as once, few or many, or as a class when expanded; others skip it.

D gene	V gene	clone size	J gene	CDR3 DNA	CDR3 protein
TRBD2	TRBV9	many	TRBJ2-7	TGTGCCAGCAGCCCCTCCGGGAGGGGTTTACCCTACGAGCAGTACTTC	CASSPSGRGLPYEQYF
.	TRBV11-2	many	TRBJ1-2	TGTGCCAGCAGCAGCCTTGGACGTGGACAGCTCTATGGCTACACCTTC	CASSSLGRGQLYGYTF
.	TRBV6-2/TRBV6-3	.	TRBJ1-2	TGTGCCAGCAGTTCGGGACGGGTGGCCTATGGCTACACCTTC	CASSSGRVAYGYTF
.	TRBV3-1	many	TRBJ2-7	TGTGCCAGCAGCCAAGAACTGGGACTCACCTACGAGCAGTACTTC	CASSQELGLTYEQYF
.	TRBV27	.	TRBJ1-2	TGTGCCAGCAGTTTAAGGGGCCACTATGGCTACACCTTC	CASSLRGHYGYTF
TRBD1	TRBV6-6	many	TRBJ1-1	TGTGCCAGCAGTTACTGGGACAGGGACAAGAACACTGAAGCTTTCTTT	CASSYWDRDKNTEAFF
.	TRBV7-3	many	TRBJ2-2	TGTGCCAGCAGCACTACCGGGACGGCCGGGGAGCTGTTTTTT	CASSTTGTAGELFF
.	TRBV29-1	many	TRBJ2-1	TGCAGGGACTTGACCCTGTACAATGAGCAGTTCTTC	CRDLTLYNEQFF
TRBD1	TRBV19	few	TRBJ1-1	TGTGCCAGTATCGGGACAGGGTCTCGAGTATCAGGGGGAGCTTTCTTT	CASIGTGSRVSGGAFF
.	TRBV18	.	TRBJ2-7	TGTGCCAGCTCACCACCGTCCAGGGTCCTCGACGAGCAGTACTTC	CASSPPSRVLDEQYF
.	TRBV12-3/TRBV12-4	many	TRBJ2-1	TGTGCCAGCAGTTTAAGTGTCCTTGGCAATGAGCAGTTCTTC	CASSLSVLGNEQFF
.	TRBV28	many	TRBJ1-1	TGTGCCAGCAGTTTCCCCTGGGCAGGTACTGAAGCTTTCTTT	CASSFPWAGTEAFF
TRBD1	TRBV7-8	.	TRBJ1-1	TGTGCCAGCAGCAAGGGACAGGGCCACACTGAAGCTTTCTTT	CASSKGQGHTEAFF
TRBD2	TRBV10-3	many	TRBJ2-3	TGTGCCATCAGTGAGTCAACTAGCGAGAAATACACAGATACGCAGTATTTT	CAISESTSEKYTDTQYF
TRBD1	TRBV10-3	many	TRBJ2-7	TGTGCCATCAGGAGAGGGGGCGAGACCTACGAGCAGTACTTC	CAIRRGGETYEQYF
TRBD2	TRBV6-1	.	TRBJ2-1	TGTGCCAGCCGCTGGGGGGGGTACAATGAGCAGTTCTTC	CASRWGGYNEQFF
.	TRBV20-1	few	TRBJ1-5	TGCAGTGCTCAAGGAGGGCGGGGGACCGGGCATTTT	CSAQGGRGTGHF
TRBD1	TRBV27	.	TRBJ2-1	TGTGCCAGCTTCCCTACCGGACAGGGAACCTCCTACAATGAGCAGTTCTTC	CASFPTGQGTSYNEQFF
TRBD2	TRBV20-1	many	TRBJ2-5	TGCAGTGCTAGGGTGGGGGGGTTACAAGAGACCCAGTACTTC	CSARVGGLQETQYF
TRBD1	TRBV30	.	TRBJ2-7	TGTGCCTGGAGTGTAACCCTCAGGGGGCGGAGGCCACTCACCAGGTTGGACGAGCAGTACTTC	CAWSVTLRGRRPLTRLDEQYF
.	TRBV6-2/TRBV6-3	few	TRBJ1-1	TGTGCCAGCAGGATGGACGGGCCCAATCCGGCTTTCTTT	CASRMDGPNPAFF
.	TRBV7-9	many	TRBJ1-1	TGTGCCAGCAGCTTCCAGGCTATCATGAACACTGAAGCTTTCTTT	CASSFQAIMNTEAFF
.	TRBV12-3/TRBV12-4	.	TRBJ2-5	TGTGCCAGCAGTTTAGAGGGCCAAGGCAGAGAGACCCAGTACTTC	CASSLEGQGRETQYF
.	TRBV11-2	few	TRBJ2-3	TGTGCCAGCAGCTTAGTATGGGGAATCGTCGCAGATACGCAGTATTTT	CASSLVWGIVADTQYF
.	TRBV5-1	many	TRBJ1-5	TGCGCCAGCAGCTTGTCAGGGTGGCAGCCCCAGCATTTT	CASSLSGWQPQHF
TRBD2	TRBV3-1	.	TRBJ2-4	TGTGCCAGCAGCCCTCGGGGACTAGCAGTGACCAAAAACATTCAGTACTTC	CASSPRGLAVTKNIQYF
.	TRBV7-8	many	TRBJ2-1	TGTGCCAGCAGCTTAGGAAATTGGCGGAGTGACAATGAGCAGTTCTTC	CASSLGNWRSDNEQFF
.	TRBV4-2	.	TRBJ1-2	TGTGCCAGCAGCCAACGACTAGCCATCCCCTATGGCTACACCTTC	CASSQRLAIPYGYTF
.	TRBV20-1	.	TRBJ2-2	TGCAGTGCTATTGGACAGAACACCGGGGAGCTGTTTTTT	CSAIGQNTGELFF
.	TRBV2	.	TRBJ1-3	TGTGCCAGCAGTTCGGACATTGTTTTAGGAAACACCATATATTTT	CASSSDIVLGNTIYF
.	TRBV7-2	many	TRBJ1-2	TGTGCCAGCAGCCCAGACTATGGCTACACCTTC	CASSPDYGYTF
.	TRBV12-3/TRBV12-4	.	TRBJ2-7	TGTGCCAGCAGTTTCGGGTCTGGTGGCGAGCAGTACTTC	CASSFGSGGEQYF
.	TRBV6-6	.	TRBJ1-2	TGTGCCAGCAGTTCTCTGGAGGGGGACGTATCGGATAACTATGGCTACACCTTC	CASSSLEGDVSDNYGYTF
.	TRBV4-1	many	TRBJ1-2	TGCGCCAGCAGCCAAGAGCCCCCGGGAGCCGTAGGGGCTAACTATGGCTACACCTTC	CASSQEPPGAVGANYGYTF
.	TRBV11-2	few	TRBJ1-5	TGTGCCAGCAGCGGTCCCGGGACCGCCCAGCCCCAGCATTTT	CASSGPGTAQPQHF
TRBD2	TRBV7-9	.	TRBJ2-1	TGTGCCAGCAGCCCCCGGACTAGCGGAAAATCCAATGAGCAGTTCTTC	CASSPRTSGKSNEQFF
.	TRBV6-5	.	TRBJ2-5	TGTGCCAGCAGTTCCCAGGGGGGGCGTGTGGAGACCCAGTACTTC	CASSSQGGRVETQYF
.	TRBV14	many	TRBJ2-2	TGTGCCAGCAGCCGATTCTATAACCTTGGGAACACCGGGGAGCTGTTTTTT	CASSRFYNLGNTGELFF
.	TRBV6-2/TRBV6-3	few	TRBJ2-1	TGTGCCAGCAGTTCCGGACAGCCCTACAATGAGCAGTTCTTC	CASSSGQPYNEQFF
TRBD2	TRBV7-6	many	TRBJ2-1	TGTGCCAGCAGCGAACTAGCGGGGGAACCTCACAATGAGCAGTTCTTC	CASSELAGEPHNEQFF
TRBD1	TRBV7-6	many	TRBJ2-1	TGTGCCAGCAGCCTACGGACAGGCGTCAATGAGCAGTTCTTC	CASSLRTGVNEQFF